This TCR beta chain was identified in a study of blood T cells in healthy people across ages. CDR1 and CDR2 (germline): SNHLY, FYNNEI. The CDR3 extends over 14 amino acids. V was trimmed by 7 bases and J by 2 bases, leaving 14 bases between them. Using a J-beta primer mix together with a sample-barcoded 5' primer, a second PCR was run for about 6 to 11 cycles. Using its own MiXCR run on the 5' RACE reads, TCRdb lists one record per CDR3 protein. The table shows 1.5 million to 2 million distinct CDR3 sequences, with 49% occurring only once. Sequencing used blood. The J gene is TRBJ1-2, the V gene TRBV2; D gene ambiguous. This TCR was recovered from a woman in her 40s in good health. CDR3 loop: CASTIHPPNYGYTF. Written as DNA, the CDR3 is TGTGCCAGCACCATCCATCCACCAAACTATGGCTACACCTTC.